This T cell receptor beta chain was retrieved from a study of early stage breast cancer tumors listed by TCRdb under 2017. For context, the study as a whole: Of the roughly 15 invasive breast tumors, twelve were found to be estrogen receptor-positive, progesterone receptor-positive and HER2-negative. Of the roughly 12 ER+/PR+/HER2- tumors, eight were classified as invasive ductal carcinomas and four as invasive lobular carcinomas. On average, each sample had about 9.6-fold read coverage. The samples as a whole yielded some 2,500,000 detected templates, corresponding to some 1 million unique clonotypes.

The CDR3 runs 14 residues from the cysteine to the phenylalanine. Only the CDR3 DNA stays, 42 bases, in frame from base 1. CDR1 and CDR2 were assigned from the germline V gene as SGHTA and FQGNSA. Unmatched junction bases come to 5, with V trimmed by 5 bases and J by 2 bases. Points the paper makes about the study in general: About 2.5-fold higher T cell density and higher clonality were observed in tumors than in adjacent normal breast tissue. Greater similarity was observed between blood and normal breast repertoires than between blood and tumor repertoires, and tumor was distinguished from normal in about 85% of the 16 patients when each tissue was compared with blood. Bulk genomic DNA sequencing of unsorted cells missed chain pairing and functional markers such as CD4, CD8 and FOXP3. Because the cohort was small, a breakdown by tumor subtype could not be done. Enriched TCRB sequences shared across patients were found to be mostly commonly generated sequences that were unlikely to play an important role in the tumor microenvironment.

Comments on this clone: There is no known antigen for this receptor. It has no much larger one-base neighbor in the sample; base qualities were not kept.

Two independent genomic DNA replicates were amplified for each sample, with around 0.5 ug used for blood and about 1.5 ug for tumor or normal breast. TCRB sequencing of genomic DNA was carried out with the ImmunoSeq Intro kit according to the manufacturer's instructions. Multiplex PCR was run for about 30 cycles using proprietary primers and spike-in control sequences for absolute quantification. Single-end 150-bp reads were used to sequence an 87-bp fragment spanning the CDR3 and the flanking V and J genes. Each lane of an Illumina MiSeq running version 3.0 chemistry carried seven multiplexed samples, with two replicates apiece. Processing in the source paper ran as follows. Raw data were processed by the vendor's proprietary pipeline, with both replicates merged into one result per sample. A clonotype was defined as productive rearrangements that share the same V-gene family, CDR3 amino acid sequence and J-gene segment. To compute clonality, the normalized Shannon entropy (Pielou evenness) of TCRB abundances was subtracted from 1. To estimate T cell density, the total number of templates was divided by the input cell count, which was inferred from how much DNA went in. Recon with default parameters was used to estimate total repertoire diversity and clonality. Tumor-enriched clonotypes were defined as having over 0.1% abundance in tumor and at least 32-fold higher abundance than in normal breast. This is the immuneACCESS table as TCRdb keeps it, with only in-frame sequences that have V and J called. A part of the clones is gone; compared with another copy, unresolved V genes explain less than half, and the rest is unexplained. From that table come the V and J calls and clone size; the DNA was used to work out D and trimming. This sample is represented by about 50,000 clones; approximately 80% of them were singletons. Jointly, the top ten make up around 3.7% of the sample.

The study profiled bulk TCR beta-chain repertoires in matched peripheral blood, tumor and adjacent normal breast tissue taken from about 15 patients with early-stage breast cancer. Before surgery, roughly 4.5-10 mL of whole blood was collected into EDTA tubes and then processed within 2 hours. Peripheral blood mononuclear cells were isolated by Ficoll-Paque centrifugation in SepMate-50 tubes. For storage in liquid nitrogen, PBMCs were cryopreserved as aliquots of about 2 to 4 million cells in around 90% FBS with around 10% DMSO. The Qiagen AllPrep DNA/RNA Mini kit was used to extract genomic DNA. The chain is assembled from TRBV7-2 and TRBJ1-2; TRBD1 fits 7 bases in the junction. The specimen sequenced was blood. This TCR was recovered from a person aged 30-39 years with breast cancer. The bases are TGTGCCAGCAGCCCCGGGACAGTAAACTATGGCTACACCTTC. It is translated as CASSPGTVNYGYTF.